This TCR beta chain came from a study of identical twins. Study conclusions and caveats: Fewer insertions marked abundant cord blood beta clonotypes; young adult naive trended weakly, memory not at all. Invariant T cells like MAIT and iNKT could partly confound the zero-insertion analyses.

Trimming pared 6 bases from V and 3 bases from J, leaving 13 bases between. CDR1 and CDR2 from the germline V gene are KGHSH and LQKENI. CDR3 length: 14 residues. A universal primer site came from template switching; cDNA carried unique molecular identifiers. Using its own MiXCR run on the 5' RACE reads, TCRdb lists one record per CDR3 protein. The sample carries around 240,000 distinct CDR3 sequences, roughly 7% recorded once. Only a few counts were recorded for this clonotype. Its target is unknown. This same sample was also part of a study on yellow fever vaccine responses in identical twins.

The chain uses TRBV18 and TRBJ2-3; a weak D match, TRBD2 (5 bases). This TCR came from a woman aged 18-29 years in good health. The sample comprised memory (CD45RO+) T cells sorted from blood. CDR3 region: CASSPGWSTDTQYF. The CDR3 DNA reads TGTGCCAGCTCCCCGGGGTGGTCTACAGATACGCAGTATTTT.